This T cell receptor (beta chain) derives from a study of persistence of HIV-infected CD4 T cells. At the level of the study: Anti-CD3/anti-CD28 beads activated more cells than antigen stimulation did.

V gave up 4 bases and J gave up 0 bases, with 10 bases separating them. Germline assignment: CDR1 SNHLY and CDR2 FYNNEI. This CDR3 region has 15 residues. In regard to this clone: Antigen specificity is unknown.

The libraries were made with immunoSEQ version 4 in survey mode. Assay used: immunoSEQ multiplex PCR; TCRdb lists only in-frame clones, some missing. The top ten hold approximately 1.8% of the sample, which has roughly 43,000 clones, approximately 90% seen once. Nonspecific anti-CD3/anti-CD28 bead stimulation represents the broad CD4+ T cell repertoire. Responding CD4+ T cells were sorted by upregulation of both CD40 ligand and CD69. The sample was CD4+ T cells sorted from PBMCs after roughly 17-hour stimulation, taken from a patient who received antiretroviral therapy. V and J are TRBV2 and TRBJ1-3; D is uncertain. The clonotype originates from an adult man with HIV who was CMV-seropositive. In nucleotides, the CDR3 is TGTGCCAGCAGTGTTGGGGTCCGCTCTGGAAACACCATATATTTT. This sequence encodes CASSVGVRSGNTIYF.